This T cell receptor beta chain was sequenced for a study of memory CD4+ T cells and cytomegalovirus serostatus. Broader study findings: Each of 67 CMV-associated TCRbeta sequences occurred in one to five individuals.

Details on this clone: As yet, its antigen is unknown.

The germline V gene encodes CDR1 SGHTS and CDR2 YDEGEE. CDR3 size: 15 residues. Trimming shortened V by 1 base and J by 2 bases, and 13 bases separated the two germline ends. Single viable CD3+CD4+CD8-CD45RO+ cells were sorted as the memory CD4+ T cells. Using immunoSEQ multiplex PCR, the repertoire was profiled, and TCRdb retains in-frame clones only, with some absent. The sample has about 52,000 clones; around four fifths are singletons. The chain links TRBV5-8 to TRBJ2-7; possible D gene TRBD2, 7 bases. The sequencing input was memory CD4+ T cells from blood. This clonotype originated in an adult in good health and CMV-seronegative. CDR3 DNA sequence: TGTGCCAGCAGCTTGAGGGGGGGAGGCCCCTACGAGCAGTACTTC. It codes for CASSLRGGGPYEQYF.